This T cell receptor (beta chain) came from a study of blood T cell repertoires in COVID-19. Method: immunoSEQ multiplex PCR; TCRdb's copy keeps in-frame clones and lacks some. The repertoire includes 80,000 to 100,000 clones, about 80% of them detected once, and around 17% sits in the top ten. The sample comprised peripheral blood. This TCR derives from a human donor in a cohort sampled during active COVID-19.

CDR3 sequence: CASSPVTGDNQPQHF. The CDR3 nucleotides read TGTGCCAGCAGCCCCGTAACAGGGGACAATCAGCCCCAGCATTTT. The rearrangement joins TRBV7-2 to TRBJ1-5; 7 bases agree with TRBD1. V dropped 5 bases and J dropped 3; count of bases not matched to a gene: 7. Germline CDR1 is SGHTA and CDR2 is FQGNSA. CDR3 size: 15 residues.